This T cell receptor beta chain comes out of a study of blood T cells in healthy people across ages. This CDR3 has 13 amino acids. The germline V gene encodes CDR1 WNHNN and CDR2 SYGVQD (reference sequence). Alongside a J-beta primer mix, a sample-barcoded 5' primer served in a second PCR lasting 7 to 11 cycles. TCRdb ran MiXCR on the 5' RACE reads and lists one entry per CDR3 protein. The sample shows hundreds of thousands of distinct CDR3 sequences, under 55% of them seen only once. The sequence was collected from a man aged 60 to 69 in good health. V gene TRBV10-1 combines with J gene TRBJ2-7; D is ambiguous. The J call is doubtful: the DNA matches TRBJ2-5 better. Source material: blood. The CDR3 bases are TGCGCCAGCAGTGTTAGTCAAGGAGAGACCCAGTACTTC. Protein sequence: CASSVSQGETQYF.